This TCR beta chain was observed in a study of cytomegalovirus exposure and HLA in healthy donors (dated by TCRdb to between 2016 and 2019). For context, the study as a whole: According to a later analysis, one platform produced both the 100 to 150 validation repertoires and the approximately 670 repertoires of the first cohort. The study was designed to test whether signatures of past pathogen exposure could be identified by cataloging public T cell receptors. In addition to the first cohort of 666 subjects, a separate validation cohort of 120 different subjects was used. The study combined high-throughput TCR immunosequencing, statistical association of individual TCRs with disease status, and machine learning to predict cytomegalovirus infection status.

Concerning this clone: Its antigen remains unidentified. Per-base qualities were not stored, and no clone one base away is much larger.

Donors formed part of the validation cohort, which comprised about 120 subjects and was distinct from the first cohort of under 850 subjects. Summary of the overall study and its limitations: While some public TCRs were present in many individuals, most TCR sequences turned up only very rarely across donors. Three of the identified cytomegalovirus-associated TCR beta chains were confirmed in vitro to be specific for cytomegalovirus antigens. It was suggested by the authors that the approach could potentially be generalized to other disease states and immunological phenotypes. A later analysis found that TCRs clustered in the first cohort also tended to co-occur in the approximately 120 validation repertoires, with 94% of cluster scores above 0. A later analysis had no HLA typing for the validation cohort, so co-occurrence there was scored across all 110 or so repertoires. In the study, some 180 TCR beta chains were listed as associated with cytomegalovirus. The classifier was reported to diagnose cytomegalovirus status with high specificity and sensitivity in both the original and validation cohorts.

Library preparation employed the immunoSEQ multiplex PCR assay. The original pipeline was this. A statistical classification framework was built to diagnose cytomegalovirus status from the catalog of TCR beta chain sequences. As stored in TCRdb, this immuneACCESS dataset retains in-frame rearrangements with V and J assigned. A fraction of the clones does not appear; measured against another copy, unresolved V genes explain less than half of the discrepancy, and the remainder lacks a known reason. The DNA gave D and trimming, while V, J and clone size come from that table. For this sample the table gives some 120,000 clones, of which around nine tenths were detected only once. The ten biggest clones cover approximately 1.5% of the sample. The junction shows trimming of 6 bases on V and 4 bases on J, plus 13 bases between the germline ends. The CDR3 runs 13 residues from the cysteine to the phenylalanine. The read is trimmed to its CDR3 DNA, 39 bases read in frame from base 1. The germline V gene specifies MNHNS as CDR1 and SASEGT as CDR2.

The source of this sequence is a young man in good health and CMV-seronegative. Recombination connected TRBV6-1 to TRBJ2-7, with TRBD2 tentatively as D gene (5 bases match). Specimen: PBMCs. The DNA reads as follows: TGTGCCAGCAGGTTCCAGACTATTTACGAGCAGTACTTC. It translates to CASRFQTIYEQYF.